This TCR beta chain came from a study of cytomegalovirus exposure and HLA in healthy donors. Remarks on this clone: Its antigen is as yet unknown.

Study-level findings and limits: The productive fraction for most TCR beta V segments was about 90% or about 30% in an earlier analysis.

This PCR relied on a set of 60 Vbeta primers and 13 Jbeta primers. Repertoires were generated with immunoSEQ multiplex PCR, while TCRdb's copy carries only in-frame clones and drops some. The table has about 160,000 clones, 80% seen once. Germline V gene data show CDR1 as MNHEY and CDR2 as SMNVEV (reference sequence). J lost 3 bases, V lost 3 bases, and 15 bases had no gene match. This CDR3 comprises 21 residues. The clonotype comes from a man between 18 and 35 years old in good health and CMV-seropositive. The sample was PBMCs. The V and J genes are TRBV27 and TRBJ2-2, with 14 nucleotides matching TRBD2. The CDR3 bases are TGTGCCAGCAGTTTCCGTAAACCGGGACTAGCGGGAGCAAGGGACACCGGGGAGCTGTTTTTT. Protein: CASSFRKPGLAGARDTGELFF.